This T cell receptor beta chain was identified during a study of blood T cell repertoires in COVID-19 (dated by TCRdb to about 2020). Study-wide context: Samples covering the acute and convalescent phases of COVID-19 were provided by collaborators in the United States, Italy and Spain. The prospective study material was composed of cDNA or gDNA derived from T cells, B-cell-depleted T cells, or PBMCs. Samples came from the ongoing ImmuneRACE study (first 160 participants) plus 1,254 subjects from 6 global collaborators. HLA class I and class II types, where available, came from metadata supplied by the sample provider rather than from assay-based typing. The sample metadata nearly always contained a de-identified subject ID, COVID-19 status, age in years and sex. The repertoires were released in a freely available public database intended as a resource for research on the immune response to SARS-CoV-2. Deeply sampled blood TCRbeta repertoires from subjects exposed to, actively infected with, or recovered from COVID-19 were included in the dataset. General conclusions and limits of the study: How much clinical and demographic metadata was included differed by source and by participant, and the metadata was provided uncurated.

Each collaborating institution followed its own protocols to collect whole blood in K2EDTA tubes. For TCRbeta analysis, collaborators shipped samples in one of three forms: frozen whole blood, isolated PBMCs, or DNA extracted from either of those sample types. A word on this clone: The specificity of this receptor is unknown. Base qualities are not recorded, but no much larger clone differs from it by a single base.

TCRbeta CDR3 regions were amplified from genomic DNA by means of the immunoSEQ Assay, a bias-controlled multiplex PCR. The original methods were these. The number of nucleated cells in each sample was estimated from the amplification of reference gene primers within the assay. To quantify the absolute abundance of each unique TCRbeta CDR3 rearrangement, sequence reads were collapsed and filtered. For each sample, productive Simpson clonality was calculated by taking the square root of Simpson's diversity index across productive rearrangements. Drawn from immuneACCESS, this table holds only the in-frame rearrangements with V and J called that TCRdb kept. Clones are partly lost; checked studies trace under half to an unresolved V gene and leave the rest unexplained. V and J calls and clone size are given by that table; D and trimming were obtained from the DNA. The sample table shows some 200,000 clones, and roughly 80% are seen once. Approximately 15% of the sample lies in the top ten.

V is cut by 4 bases and J by 10 bases, and the space between the germline ends is 20 bases. The CDR3 measures 15 amino acids from cysteine to phenylalanine. Solely the CDR3 DNA is kept, with 45 bases framed from the first base. The germline V gene sets CDR1 to KGHSH and CDR2 to LQKENI. Sequenced input: peripheral blood. The sequence is built from TRBV18 and TRBJ2-1; the D segment could be TRBD1, given 5 matching bases. The TCR originated in a young man with active or convalescent COVID-19. The DNA reads TGTGCCAGCTCACGAGGTAACCTAGGGGCGCGCGAGCAGTTCTTC. This translates into CASSRGNLGAREQFF.